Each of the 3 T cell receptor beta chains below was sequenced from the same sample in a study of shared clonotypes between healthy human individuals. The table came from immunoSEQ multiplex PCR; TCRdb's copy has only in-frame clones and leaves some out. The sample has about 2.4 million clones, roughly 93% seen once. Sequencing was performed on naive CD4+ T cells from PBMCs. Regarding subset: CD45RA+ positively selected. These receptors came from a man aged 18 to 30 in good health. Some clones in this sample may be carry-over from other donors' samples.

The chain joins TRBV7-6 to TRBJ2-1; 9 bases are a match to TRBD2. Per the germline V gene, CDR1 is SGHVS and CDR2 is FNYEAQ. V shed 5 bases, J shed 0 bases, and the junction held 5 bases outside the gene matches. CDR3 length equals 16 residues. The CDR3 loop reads CASSGGLANSYNEQFF. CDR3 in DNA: TGTGCCAGCAGCGGGGGACTAGCCAACTCCTACAATGAGCAGTTCTTC. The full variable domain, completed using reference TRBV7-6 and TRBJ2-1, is GAGVSQSPRYKVTKRGQDVALRCDPISGHVSLYWYRQALGQGPEFLTYFNYEAQQDKSGLPNDRFSAERPEGSISTLTIQRTEQRDSAMYRCASSGGLANSYNEQFFGPGTRLTVL.

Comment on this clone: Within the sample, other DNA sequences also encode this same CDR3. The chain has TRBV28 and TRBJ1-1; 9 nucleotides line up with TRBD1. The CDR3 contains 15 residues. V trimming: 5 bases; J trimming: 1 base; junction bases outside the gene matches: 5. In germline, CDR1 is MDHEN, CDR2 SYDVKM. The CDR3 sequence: CASSTPGQGNTEAFF. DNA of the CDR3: TGTGCCAGCAGTACACCGGGACAGGGGAACACTGAAGCTTTCTTT.

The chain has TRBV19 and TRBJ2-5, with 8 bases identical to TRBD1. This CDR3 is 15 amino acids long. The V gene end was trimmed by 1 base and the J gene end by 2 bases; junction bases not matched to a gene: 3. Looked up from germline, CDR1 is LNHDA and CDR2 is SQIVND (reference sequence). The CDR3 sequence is CASSIGTGTQETQYF. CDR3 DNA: TGTGCCAGTAGTATAGGGACAGGGACACAAGAGACCCAGTACTTC.